These 27 T cell receptor beta chains were sequenced from one sample in a study of human T cells and chemical hapten exposure. The time point: pre-sensitization, week 0. Documented treatment: therapeutic diphenylcyclopropenone sensitization with weekly scalp DPC. TCRdb re-analysed the RACE reads in MiXCR, keeping a single row per CDR3 protein. This sample carries 300,000 to 450,000 distinct CDR3 sequences, less than 6.5% of them seen once, and the ten largest clones take just over 2.5%. This material consisted of whole blood, taken in connection with sensitization to the hapten diphenylcyclopropenone (DPC). The source of these receptors is a woman between 50 and 59 years old with alopecia areata. Some clones in this sample may be carry-over from other donors' samples.

Only a few counts were recorded for this clonotype. The chain recombines TRBV4-2 with TRBJ2-1; TRBD2 might be the D (6 bases). V was clipped by 3 bases and J by 12 bases, with 12 bases between them. CDR1 and CDR2 from the germline V gene are LGHNA and YNFKEQ. CDR3 size: 12 residues. CDR3 region: CASSHNGGMQFF. The CDR3 coding sequence is TGTGCCAGCAGCCACAACGGGGGAATGCAGTTCTTC.

This clonotype was counted between two and nine times. This chain links TRBV10-3 with TRBJ1-1; D is possibly TRBD1 (5 bases). Trimming took 6 bases from V and 4 from J, leaving 12 bases between them. This CDR3 comprises 13 residues. CDR1 is ENHRY and CDR2 is SYGVKD in the germline V gene. CDR3 in amino acids: CAISLGTATEAFF. In DNA, the CDR3 is TGTGCCATCAGCTTAGGGACGGCCACTGAAGCTTTCTTT.

The chain couples TRBV6-2 or TRBV6-3 to TRBJ2-7, with 11 bases fitting TRBD2. The CDR3 has 18 residues. Trimming at V came to 2 bases and at J to 2 bases, leaving 11 bases not matched to a gene. Germline CDR1 MNHEY, CDR2 SVGEGT. The CDR3 is CASSYPTSGVLLAYEQYF. The CDR3 DNA sequence: TGTGCCAGCAGTTACCCGACTAGCGGGGTACTCCTTGCCTACGAGCAGTACTTC.

This clonotype was observed a few times. The chain has TRBV13 and TRBJ2-4; 7 positions match TRBD2. V trimming: 3 bases; J trimming: 14 bases; junction bases outside the gene matches: 7. Germline loops: CDR1 PRHDT, CDR2 FYEKMQ (reference sequence). This CDR3 region has 12 residues. CDR3 sequence: CASSLREGQKYF. CDR3 coding DNA: TGTGCCAGCAGCTTGAGGGAGGGTCAAAAGTACTTC.

At least ten counts were recorded for this clonotype. The chain couples TRBV29-1 to TRBJ1-5; TRBD1 might be the D (6 bases). The length of the CDR3 is 15 residues. V lost 6 bases and J 0 bases, leaving 15 bases between the germline ends. Germline CDR1 SQVTM, CDR2 ANQGSEA. CDR3 bases: TGCAGCGTCCAACCTGGGACATCTAGCAATCAGCCCCAGCATTTT. It encodes CSVQPGTSSNQPQHF.

This clonotype appeared many times. This chain joins TRBV14 and TRBJ2-2, with D perhaps matching TRBD2 (6 bases). The germline V gene has CDR1 SGHDN and CDR2 FVKESK. V lost 1 base, J lost 6 bases, and 15 bases lay in between. The CDR3 runs 16 residues. The CDR3 region has the DNA TGTGCCAGCAGCCAAGGGAGGGGAGGATCCGCCGGGGAGCTGTTTTTT. Protein: CASSQGRGGSAGELFF.

This clonotype showed up just a few times. The chain uses TRBV12-3 or TRBV12-4 and TRBJ2-1, with D uncertain. The CDR3 is made up of 11 amino acids. V was cut by 6 bases and J by 9 bases, with 9 bases left in between. This CDR3 reads CASRGGREQFF. CDR3 nucleotide sequence: TGTGCCAGCAGGGGTGGCCGTGAGCAGTTCTTC.

This clonotype was seen ten or more times. The chain's CDR3 is CASSLGWGPGANVLTF. In DNA, the CDR3 is TGTGCCAGCAGTTTGGGCTGGGGCCCTGGGGCCAACGTCCTGACTTTC. The rearrangement uses TRBV28 and TRBJ2-6; possible D gene TRBD1, 5 bases. The germline V gene encodes CDR1 MDHEN and CDR2 SYDVKM. The CDR3 runs 16 residues. V shed 3 bases and J shed 2 bases, with 11 bases lying between them.

This chain uses TRBV29-1 with TRBJ2-5; the D gene is possibly TRBD2 (6 bases). The CDR3 covers 12 residues. V lost 4 bases, J lost 5 bases, and 11 bases lay in between. The germline V gene encodes CDR1 SQVTM and CDR2 ANQGSEA. The chain's CDR3 is CSVVAAGETQYF. CDR3 DNA sequence: TGCAGCGTTGTGGCCGCGGGGGAGACCCAGTACTTC.

This clonotype was observed many times. The chain carries TRBV7-2 and TRBJ1-2; D not resolved. V was trimmed by 5 bases and J by 0 bases, leaving 10 bases between them. The CDR3 runs 14 residues. Per the germline V gene, CDR1 is SGHTA and CDR2 is FQGNSA. CDR3 nucleotides: TGTGCCAGCAGCCGGGCTCCTACTAACTATGGCTACACCTTC. Amino acids: CASSRAPTNYGYTF.

The chain combines TRBV5-6 with TRBJ2-7, with D perhaps TRBD1 or TRBD2 (5 bases each). The germline V gene encodes CDR1 SGHDT and CDR2 YYEEEE. The CDR3 is made up of 13 amino acids. V lost 7 bases and J lost 3, with 14 bases in between. CDR3 nucleotides: TGTGCCAGCGCGCCGGGACCCGACTACGAGCAGTACTTC. Translation: CASAPGPDYEQYF. Full variable domain (outside the CDR3, taken from reference TRBV5-6 and TRBJ2-7): DAGVTQSPTHLIKTRGQQVTLRCSPKSGHDTVSWYQQALGQGPQFIFQYYEEEERQRGNFPDRFSGHQFPNYSSELNVNALLLGDSALYLCASAPGPDYEQYFGPGTRLTVT.

This clonotype was seen once. This may come from a read error, since a much larger clone is one base off. CDR3: CASRERGMVNQPQHF. The CDR3 nucleotides are TGTGCCAGCAGGGAAAGGGGCATGGTCAATCAGCCCCAGCATTTT. This chain uses TRBV2 with TRBJ1-5, with D tentatively TRBD1 (5 bases). V was cut by 6 bases and J by 3 bases, with 15 bases left in between. CDR1 is SNHLY, CDR2 FYNNEI, per germline. The CDR3 sequence is 15 residues long.

This chain links TRBV3-1 with TRBJ1-3, with D unclear. V was trimmed by 4 bases and J by 8 bases, leaving 9 bases between them. Germline CDR1 reads LGHDT; CDR2 reads YNNKEL (reference sequence). The CDR3 contains 12 residues. The CDR3 sequence: CASSLAWDTIYF. As DNA, the CDR3 is TGTGCCAGCAGCCTGGCATGGGACACCATATATTTT. Full variable domain (rest looked up from reference TRBV3-1 and TRBJ1-3): DTAVSQTPKYLVTQMGNDKSIKCEQNLGHDTMYWYKQDSKKFLKIMFSYNNKELIINETVPNRFSPKSPDKAHLNLHINSLELGDSAVYFCASSLAWDTIYFGEGSWLTVV.

This clonotype was detected many times. The chain combines TRBV6-1 with TRBJ1-1, with D hard to call. V lost 5 bases, J lost 2 bases, and 12 bases lay in between. The CDR3 is 14 residues long. The V gene's germline CDR1 is MNHNS and CDR2 SASEGT. The CDR3 region is CASSRTPGNTEAFF. Here the CDR3 DNA reads TGTGCCAGCAGTCGAACACCAGGAAACACTGAAGCTTTCTTT.

The J gene is TRBJ1-4, the V gene TRBV20-1; D gene uncertain. The CDR3 spans 13 residues. Germline loops: CDR1 DFQATT, CDR2 SNEGSKA (reference sequence). V was shortened by 6 bases and J by 2 bases, with 10 bases between the two germline ends. The CDR3 here is CSAIDSTNEKLFF. The CDR3 bases are TGCAGTGCCATCGATAGCACTAATGAAAAACTGTTTTTT.

CDR3 DNA sequence: TGCAGTGCTAGGCCTTCCCGGGACACTGAAGCTTTCTTT. As protein: CSARPSRDTEAFF. The chain uses TRBV20-1 and TRBJ1-1; the D is unclear. Germline V gene lookup returns CDR1 DFQATT and CDR2 SNEGSKA (reference sequence). V was pared by 3 bases and J by 3 bases, with 11 bases between. The length of the CDR3 is 13 residues.

This clonotype came up many times. CDR3 nucleotides: TGTGCCAGCAGTGAATTGGAACCCCTAAGGACTGAAGCTTTCTTT. Its translation is CASSELEPLRTEAFF. The chain is built from TRBV6-1 and TRBJ1-1; no definite D call. V lost 2 bases to trimming and J lost 5 bases, with 15 bases between them. CDR1 is MNHNS and CDR2 is SASEGT in the germline V gene. CDR3 length: 15 residues.

V gene TRBV5-6 combines with J gene TRBJ1-6; 7 positions match TRBD1. The CDR3 contains 16 residues. The V gene's germline CDR1 is SGHDT and CDR2 YYEEEE. V lost 1 base and J lost 2; bases outside the gene matches: 3. CDR3 coding DNA: TGTGCCAGCAGCTTGTACGGGACAGCCTATAATTCACCCCTCCACTTT. Protein product: CASSLYGTAYNSPLHF.

This clonotype was observed a handful of times. This chain joins TRBV18 and TRBJ1-1, with D uncertain. From germline, CDR1 is KGHSH and CDR2 LQKENI. The length of the CDR3 is 14 residues. The V and J ends lost 0 bases and 5 bases respectively, with 10 bases between them. The CDR3 reads CASSPPLGATEAFF. The CDR3 DNA reads TGTGCCAGCTCACCACCTCTCGGCGCGACTGAAGCTTTCTTT.

In this sample, this clonotype turned up many times. The J gene is TRBJ2-3, the V gene TRBV10-3; no definite D call. CDR3 size: 11 residues. Germline V lookup: CDR1 ENHRY, CDR2 SYGVKD. The V and J ends lost 9 bases and 4 bases respectively, with 8 bases between them. CDR3 coding DNA: TGTGCCATAAAGGCTGCAGATACGCAGTATTTT. Translating it yields CAIKAADTQYF.

This clonotype was observed many times. The CDR3 bases are TGCGCCAGCAGTGAACAGGCAAATCAGCCCCAGCATTTT. Protein sequence: CASSEQANQPQHF. The genes are TRBV10-2 and TRBJ1-5; the D gene is possibly TRBD1 (5 bases). Trimming stripped 3 bases from V and 4 bases from J, with 7 bases between. The CDR3 contains 13 residues. Germline V gene lookup returns CDR1 WSHSY and CDR2 SAAADI.

This clonotype was counted ten times or more. V is TRBV2 and J is TRBJ2-3, with 10 bases matching TRBD2. The germline CDR1 and CDR2 sequences are SNHLY and FYNNEI. The CDR3 covers 13 residues. V shed 7 bases, J shed 6 bases, and the junction held 4 bases outside the gene matches. CDR3 coding DNA: TGTGCCAGCACTAGCGGGGGAAGTGATACGCAGTATTTT. This codes for CASTSGGSDTQYF.

The chain carries TRBV4-1 and TRBJ2-5; weak D call: TRBD1 (6 bases). CDR1 MGHRA and CDR2 YSYEKL come from the germline V gene. The CDR3 spans 14 residues. V dropped 2 bases and J dropped 5 bases, with 12 bases sitting between them. The CDR3 nucleotides read TGCGCCAGCAGCCAACCCAGGGGCCGGGAGACCCAGTACTTC. It is translated as CASSQPRGRETQYF.

This clonotype was seen a few times. V usage is TRBV4-1 and J usage is TRBJ1-2, with no clear D. The V gene lost 0 bases and the J gene lost 4 bases, with 12 bases spanning the gap. Germline V gene sequence: CDR1 MGHRA, CDR2 YSYEKL. This CDR3 is built from 15 residues. DNA of the CDR3: TGCGCCAGCAGCCAAGAGAGAGGAGGTAGCTATGGCTACACCTTC. As protein: CASSQERGGSYGYTF.

This clonotype appeared many times. The V and J genes are TRBV7-7 and TRBJ2-3, with no clear D. V shed 2 bases and J shed 0 bases, with 12 bases lying between them. The CDR3 consists of 16 residues. Germline CDR1 reads SSHAT; CDR2 reads FNYEAQ (reference sequence). The CDR3 DNA reads TGTGCCAGCAGCTTACGGACGTCTACTAGCACAGATACGCAGTATTTT. It specifies CASSLRTSTSTDTQYF.

About this clonotype: Germline is not matched at one junction end, which may reflect a read error. This chain uses TRBV3-1 with TRBJ2-6, with D maybe TRBD1 (5 bases). CDR3 length: 16 residues. CDR1 and CDR2 from the germline V gene are LGHDT and YNNKEL (reference sequence). CDR3 region: CASSQSRGPGDNVLTF. CDR3 in DNA: TGTGCCAGCAGCCAGTCAAGGGGCCCTGGGGACAACGTCCTGACTTTC.

This clonotype showed up just a few times. V gene TRBV2 combines with J gene TRBJ1-3, with unresolved D. The CDR3 totals 16 residues. The V end was cut by 7 bases, the J end by 2 bases, with 18 bases between. From germline, CDR1 is SNHLY and CDR2 FYNNEI. The CDR3 loop reads CASKRRLRGTGNTIYF. The DNA for the CDR3 is TGTGCCAGCAAAAGAAGGTTGAGAGGGACTGGAAACACCATATATTTT.